The present T cell receptor (beta chain) was sequenced within a study of OX40 agonist ivuxolimab in advanced cancers. Study-wide points: CD4+ and CD8+ blood T cells expanded clonally by week 6 at 0.1 to 3.0 mg/kg. The investigators did not determine what antigen specificity the expanded peripheral T cells had.

Cycle 7 day 1, cycle 4 day 1, and baseline were the timepoints at which blood was sampled. Sequencing was performed with immunoSEQ multiplex PCR; in TCRdb, only in-frame clones are kept and a portion is missing. The sample lists around 16,000 clones, just under 85% occurring once. The length of the CDR3 is 17 residues. Looked up from germline, CDR1 is SGHTA and CDR2 is FQGTGA. J was trimmed by 1 base and V by 4 bases; bases with no gene match: 7. With regard to this clone: Its specificity is unknown.

The source material was CD4+ or CD8+ T cells sorted from blood, sampled in a trial of the OX40 agonist ivuxolimab. This chain connects TRBV7-3 to TRBJ2-7; 13 bases fit TRBD2. This receptor was identified in an adult with an advanced solid tumor such as melanoma, head and neck, liver or kidney cancer. The CDR3: CASSYGLAGDGSYEQYF. Here the CDR3 DNA reads TGTGCCAGCAGCTACGGACTAGCGGGAGACGGATCCTACGAGCAGTACTTC.